Sequencing of this T cell receptor beta chain was carried out in a study of T cell responses to AZD1222 COVID-19 vaccine (dated by TCRdb to about 2021). Turning to the overall study: AZD1222 recipients whose second dose came at about 4 weeks and those whose second dose came at about 12 weeks were combined into one group, since spike-specific TCR depth and breadth did not differ between the two schedules. A total of about 230 trial participants underwent TCR sequencing, of whom about 210 received two doses of AZD1222 and 26 received two doses of the MenACWY control vaccine. Enrollment into the trials was organized by age into subgroups of 18-55, 56-69 and 70-plus years, and those subgroups contained approximately 160, 26 and 62 TCR-sequenced participants, respectively.

The CDR3 regions of human TCRbeta chains were subjected to immunosequencing. On the authors' methods: Repertoire TCRs were matched against a reference library of SARS-CoV-2-specific TCRs generated with the MIRA antigen-specificity platform. Breadth was defined as the fraction of unique TCRs that were SARS-CoV-2-associated, and depth was defined as the fraction of total T cells that were SARS-CoV-2-associated. Using the MIRA data, every spike-specific TCR was mapped to the spike region that the TCR reacted to and assigned to either a CD4 or a CD8 class. Log10-transformed breadth and depth values were compared by one-way ANOVA with Sidak's multiple comparisons tests. As stored in TCRdb, this immuneACCESS dataset retains in-frame rearrangements with V and J assigned. A fraction of the clones does not appear; measured against another copy, unresolved V genes explain less than half of the discrepancy, and the remainder lacks a known reason. That table furnishes V, J and clone size, whereas the DNA furnished D and trimming. Here the sample has over 130,000 clones; about 91% occur a single time. The ten biggest clones cover 4.7% of the sample.

Study-wide conclusions, independent of this receptor: Participants were mostly white British, with more females than males. The authors suggested clonal diversity may have been underestimated. Because no day 14 peak-response samples were available, the repertoires could be characterized only after the peak T cell response. Only a handful of AZD1222 recipients were SARS-CoV-2 seropositive at baseline, limiting conclusions about previously exposed vaccinees. Nearly half of unique spike-specific TCRs reportedly recognized epitopes outside regions mutated in the B.1.351 and B.1.1.7 variants. After two AZD1222 doses, spike-specific TCR breadth and depth were significantly higher than at day 0 and than in MenACWY recipients. In the small 56-69-year group, the increase in depth fell short of significance, most likely because of low power. The whole spike protein was spanned by vaccine-associated CD4 TCRs, and dominant responses were seen in regions 160-218 and 743-854.

Trimming accounts for 7 bases at V and 1 base at J, while the number of junction bases matched to no gene is 3. Reading the germline V gene gives CDR1 SNHLY and CDR2 FYNNEI. The CDR3 spans 14 residues, from the cysteine through the phenylalanine. Left in the record is the CDR3 DNA by itself, 42 bases read in frame from the first base. Concerning this clone: The antigen this receptor binds is unknown. Base-call qualities are not available, and no considerably larger clone is one nucleotide away.

The sample's time point label, in plain terms: baseline before first vaccination. Vaccinee samples came from UK trials COV001 and COV002, including a single-blind randomized controlled phase 2/3 trial of AZD1222 (ChAdOx1 nCoV-19) in healthy adults. For TCRbeta chain sequencing, PBMC samples from trial participants were taken at day 0 and at day 28 after the second dose. The receptor comes from an adult in good health. This sequence uses TRBV2 and TRBJ2-5; TRBD1 lines up with 10 middle nucleotides. The sample here was peripheral blood, taken on day 0 of AZD1222 vaccination. The nucleotide sequence is TGTGCCAGCAAGGACAGGGGGACCCAAGAGACCCAGTACTTC. Translated, it gives CASKDRGTQETQYF. The CDR3, completed at both ends by the reference TRBV2 and TRBJ2-5 genes, gives the full variable domain EPEVTQTPSHQVTQMGQEVILRCVPISNHLYFYWYRQILGQKVEFLVSFYNNEISEKSEIFDDQFSVERPDGSNFTLKIRSTKLEDSAMYFCASKDRGTQETQYFGPGTRLLVL.